This TCR beta chain originates from a study of chemoradiotherapy in HPV16-positive cancers. Findings and limits, study-wide: HPV-responsive T-cell expansion during chemoradiotherapy was linked to improved recurrence-free survival in HPV16-positive patients. Candidate HPV-specific clones and E7-related TCR motifs grew in tumor during treatment. Only a couple of HPV16-positive patients supplied the functional HPV-specificity definition.

The CDR3 has 13 amino acids. The V gene lost 1 base and the J gene lost 6 bases, with 7 bases spanning the gap. Germline V gives CDR1 LGHNA, CDR2 YSLEER. Repertoires were sampled repeatedly during chemoradiotherapy. Repertoires were generated with immunoSEQ multiplex PCR, while TCRdb's copy carries only in-frame clones and drops some. The sample holds about 3,400 clones, 75% to 95% seen once. To note about this clone: What it binds is not known.

This TCR was recovered from a human donor with HPV-associated anogenital cancer. The chain joins TRBV4-3 to TRBJ1-5; D unresolved. The sample was blood, taken from a patient who underwent chemoradiotherapy. Here the CDR3 reads CASSQGRGQPQHF. The CDR3 nucleotides are TGCGCCAGCAGCCAAGGTAGAGGTCAGCCCCAGCATTTT.